This T cell receptor (beta chain) appears in the sequencing data of a study of siplizumab effects on memory and regulatory T cells. Study-wide results and limits: Just a small share of alloreactive clones was traced back to unstimulated subsets. Controls had 26.9% Treg-derived mappable alloreactive CD4+ clones on average, versus approximately 69% with siplizumab.

Sequencing was performed with immunoSEQ multiplex PCR; in TCRdb, only in-frame clones are kept and a portion is missing. The data contain approximately 100,000 clones, just over 90% of them singletons. Comment on this clone: Antigen: not known.

The CDR3 consists of 14 residues. V gave up 4 bases and J gave up 7 bases, with 17 bases separating them. Germline CDR1 is SGHNT and CDR2 is YYREEE (reference sequence). This chain connects TRBV5-4 to TRBJ1-2, with D tentatively TRBD1 (6 bases). This TCR derives from a human donor in good health. Source material: non-Treg CD4+ T cells sorted from blood. In DNA, the CDR3 is TGTGCCAGCAGCCGGGAGGGGGAAAGGGGTGGCTACACCTTC. Translated, it gives CASSREGERGGYTF. Combining the CDR3 with reference TRBV5-4 and TRBJ1-2 gives the whole variable domain ETGVTQSPTHLIKTRGQQVTLRCSSQSGHNTVSWYQQALGQGPQFIFQYYREEENGRGNFPPRFSGLQFPNYSSELNVNALELDDSALYLCASSREGERGGYTFGSGTRLTVV.